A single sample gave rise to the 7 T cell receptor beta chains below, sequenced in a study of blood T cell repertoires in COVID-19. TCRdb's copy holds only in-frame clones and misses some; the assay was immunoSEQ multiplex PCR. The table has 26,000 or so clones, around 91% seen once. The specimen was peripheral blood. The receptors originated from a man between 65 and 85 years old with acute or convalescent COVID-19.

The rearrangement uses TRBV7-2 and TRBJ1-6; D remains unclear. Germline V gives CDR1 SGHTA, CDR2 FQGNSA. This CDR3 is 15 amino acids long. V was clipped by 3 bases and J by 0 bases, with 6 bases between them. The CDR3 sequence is CASSLSSSYNSPLHF. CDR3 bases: TGTGCCAGCAGCTTGTCTAGCTCCTATAATTCACCCCTCCACTTT.

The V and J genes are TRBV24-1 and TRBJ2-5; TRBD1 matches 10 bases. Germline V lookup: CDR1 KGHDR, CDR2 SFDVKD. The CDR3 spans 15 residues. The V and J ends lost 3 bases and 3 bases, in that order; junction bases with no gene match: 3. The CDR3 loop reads CATSDQTGGKETQYF. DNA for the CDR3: TGTGCCACCAGTGATCAGACAGGGGGCAAAGAGACCCAGTACTTC.

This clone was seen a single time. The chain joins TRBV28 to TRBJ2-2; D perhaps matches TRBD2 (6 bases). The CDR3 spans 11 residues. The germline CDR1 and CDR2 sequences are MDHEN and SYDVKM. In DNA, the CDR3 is TGTGTCCACGGGGGCACCGGGGAGCTGTTTTTT. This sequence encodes CVHGGTGELFF.

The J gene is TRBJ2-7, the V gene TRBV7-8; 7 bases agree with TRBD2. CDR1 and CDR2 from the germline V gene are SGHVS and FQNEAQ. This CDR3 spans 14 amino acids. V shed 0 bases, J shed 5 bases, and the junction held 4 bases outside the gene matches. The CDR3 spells CASSLARENHEQYF. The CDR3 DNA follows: TGTGCCAGCAGCTTAGCGCGGGAGAATCACGAGCAGTACTTC.

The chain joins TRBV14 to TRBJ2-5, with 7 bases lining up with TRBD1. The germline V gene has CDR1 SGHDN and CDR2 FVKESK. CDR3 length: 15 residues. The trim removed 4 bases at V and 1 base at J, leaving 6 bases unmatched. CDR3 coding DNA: TGTGCCAGCAGCCTCAGACAGGGCCCCCAAGAGACCCAGTACTTC. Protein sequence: CASSLRQGPQETQYF.

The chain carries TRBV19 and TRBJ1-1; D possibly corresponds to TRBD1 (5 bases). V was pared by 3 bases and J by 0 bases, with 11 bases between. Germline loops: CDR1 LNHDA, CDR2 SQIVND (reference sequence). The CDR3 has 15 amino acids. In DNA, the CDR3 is TGTGCCAGTAGTATTAATCAGGGCTTGAACACTGAAGCTTTCTTT. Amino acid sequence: CASSINQGLNTEAFF.

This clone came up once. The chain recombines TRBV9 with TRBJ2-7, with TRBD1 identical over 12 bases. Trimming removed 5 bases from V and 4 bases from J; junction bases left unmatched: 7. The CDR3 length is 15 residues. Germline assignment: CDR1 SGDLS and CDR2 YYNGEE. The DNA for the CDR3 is TGTGCCAGCAGTGAGGGACAGGGGGCGTCTTACGAGCAGTACTTC. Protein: CASSEGQGASYEQYF.